Listed here is a single TCR beta chain. The data are from a study of blood T cell repertoires in COVID-19. Study-level background: Whether acute or convalescent, the COVID-19 samples came from the United States, Italy and Spain. Sources were T cells, B-cell-depleted T cells, or PBMCs; the material itself was cDNA or gDNA.

Source study methods: It was from reference gene primer amplification that nucleated cell counts were estimated. Sequencing used immunoSEQ multiplex PCR; TCRdb keeps in-frame clones, though not all of them. The V and J calls and clone size were taken over from that table, and D and trimming were inferred from the DNA. The repertoire holds some 48,000 clones, with about 85% as singletons. Material: peripheral blood. The clonotype originates from an elderly woman in a cohort sampled during active or convalescent COVID-19.

The CDR3 coding sequence is TGTGCCAGCAGCGTAGAGTGGGGACAGGGGGCTCCCGGGGAGCTGTTTTTT. Translation: CASSVEWGQGAPGELFF. V is TRBV9 and J is TRBJ2-2, with 12 bases that match TRBD1. CDR3 size: 17 residues. V was clipped by 0 bases and J by 6 bases; unmatched bases: 6. From germline, CDR1 is SGDLS and CDR2 YYNGEE.